Following are 21 T cell receptor beta chains from one sample sequenced in a study of T cell responses to AZD1222 COVID-19 vaccine. Sequenced by immunoSEQ multiplex PCR; TCRdb stores in-frame clones only, minus some. This table holds 150,000 to 200,000 clones, approximately 90% found once. The specimen comprised peripheral blood, sampled on day 0 of AZD1222 vaccination. These receptor sequences come from an adult in good health.

The V and J genes are TRBV6-6 and TRBJ2-1; D possibly matches TRBD1 or TRBD2 (5 bases each). The CDR3 spans 15 residues. V was pared by 6 bases and J by 5 bases, with 17 bases between. Germline CDR1 is MNHNY and CDR2 is SVGAGI (reference sequence). The CDR3 loop is CASSLRTGANNEQFF. DNA for the CDR3: TGTGCCAGCAGCCTACGGACCGGGGCGAACAATGAGCAGTTCTTC.

The gene calls are TRBV10-1 and TRBJ2-7, with 7 positions matching TRBD2. The CDR3 is 14 amino acids. Germline trimming cut 2 bases from V and 0 bases from J; bases unmatched to any gene: 1. Germline V gene lookup returns CDR1 WNHNN and CDR2 SYGVQD (reference sequence). CDR3 amino acids: CASSELAVSYEQYF. CDR3 nucleotides: TGCGCCAGCAGTGAGCTAGCGGTCTCCTACGAGCAGTACTTC.

This chain joins TRBV6-5 and TRBJ2-1, with unresolved D. The germline gives CDR1 MNHEY, CDR2 SVGAGI. Trimming cost V 4 bases and J 6 bases, with 7 bases left between them. This CDR3 has 12 residues. CDR3 residues: CASSLQPNEQFF. CDR3 bases: TGTGCCAGCAGTTTACAACCCAATGAGCAGTTCTTC.

The chain uses TRBV7-9 and TRBJ2-5, with D perhaps TRBD1 or TRBD2 (5 bases each). The CDR3 spans 16 residues. CDR1 and CDR2 from the germline V gene are SEHNR and FQNEAQ (reference sequence). The V and J ends lost 7 bases and 5 bases respectively, with 23 bases between them. Here the CDR3 reads CASTLPQPGQMETQYF. The DNA for the CDR3 is TGTGCCAGCACCCTCCCCCAACCGGGGCAGATGGAGACCCAGTACTTC. The whole variable domain, remainder taken from reference TRBV7-9 and TRBJ2-5, is DTGVSQNPRHKITKRGQNVTFRCDPISEHNRLYWYRQTLGQGPEFLTYFQNEAQLEKSRLLSDRFSAERPKGSFSTLEIQRTEQGDSAMYLCASTLPQPGQMETQYFGPGTRLLVL.

This chain uses TRBV14 with TRBJ1-2; no clear D. V lost 0 bases, J lost 10 bases, and 12 bases lay in between. The CDR3 is 13 amino acids. Germline assignment: CDR1 SGHDN and CDR2 FVKESK. The chain's CDR3 is CASSQDVSNNYTF. The CDR3 region has the DNA TGTGCCAGCAGCCAAGACGTCAGTAACAACTACACCTTC.

This chain connects TRBV5-1 to TRBJ2-3; TRBD1 matches at 7 bases. CDR3 length: 15 amino acids. Trimming cost V 0 bases and J 0 bases; bases outside gene matches: 1. The germline CDR1 and CDR2 sequences are SGHRS and YFSETQ. The CDR3 protein is CASSLGQGSTDTQYF. The CDR3, as DNA: TGCGCCAGCAGCTTGGGACAGGGAAGCACAGATACGCAGTATTTT.

The chain couples TRBV29-1 to TRBJ2-3; 8 bases match TRBD2. J lost 2 bases, V lost 4 bases, and 11 bases had no gene match. CDR1 is SQVTM, CDR2 ANQGSEA, per germline. This CDR3 has 16 amino acids. CDR3 in amino acids: CSVVQGAGAYTDTQYF. CDR3 DNA: TGCAGCGTTGTGCAAGGAGCGGGAGCCTACACAGATACGCAGTATTTT.

This rearrangement joins TRBV14 to TRBJ1-1; no definite D call. V gave up 1 base and J gave up 10 bases, with 13 bases separating them. There are 13 residues in the CDR3. The germline V gene encodes CDR1 SGHDN and CDR2 FVKESK. In DNA form, the CDR3 reads TGTGCCAGCAGCCAAGCCTCCTTATCTAGAGCTTTCTTT. Its protein is CASSQASLSRAFF.

This clone has just a few counts. The CDR3 sequence: CASKGIRGLNNEQFF. In nucleotides, the CDR3 is TGTGCCAGCAAGGGAATCAGGGGGTTAAACAATGAGCAGTTCTTC. This chain links TRBV6-5 with TRBJ2-1, with 7 bases aligning to TRBD1. Germline V gene sequence: CDR1 MNHEY, CDR2 SVGAGI. The CDR3 runs 15 residues. The V and J ends lost 7 bases and 5 bases, in that order; junction bases with no gene match: 11.

The chain has TRBV15 and TRBJ2-3; D ambiguous. CDR3 length: 12 amino acids. Germline V gives CDR1 LNHNV, CDR2 YYDKDF (reference sequence). V gave up 0 bases and J gave up 14 bases, with 12 bases separating them. The CDR3 DNA reads TGTGCCACCAGCAGAGATCTTCCGACTCGGTATTTT. Amino acids: CATSRDLPTRYF.

This chain connects TRBV6-1 to TRBJ1-3; D is ambiguous. In germline, CDR1 is MNHNS, CDR2 SASEGT. The CDR3 has 13 amino acids. V shed 6 bases and J shed 1 base, with 7 bases lying between them. The chain's CDR3 is CASSGGSGNTIYF. The CDR3 DNA follows: TGTGCCAGCAGCGGCGGTTCTGGAAACACCATATATTTT.

The chain uses TRBV7-5 and TRBJ2-6. TRBV7-5 is assigned pseudogene status. The CDR3 is 17 residues long. The CDR3 nucleotides are TGTGCCAGAAAGGTGGCAGCCCCAAGCTCTGGGGCCAACGTCCTGACTTTC. Its protein product is CARKVAAPSSGANVLTF.

The V and J genes are TRBV4-1 and TRBJ1-2; 8 nucleotides line up with TRBD1. J lost 2 bases, V lost 3 bases, and 14 bases had no gene match. Germline assignment: CDR1 MGHRA and CDR2 YSYEKL. The CDR3 extends over 18 amino acids. The CDR3 bases are TGCGCCAGCAGCCACCCCCCAGCGGGGACAGGAAACAACTATGGCTACACCTTC. Translated: CASSHPPAGTGNNYGYTF.

The chain employs TRBV2 and TRBJ2-3, with D perhaps matching TRBD2 (5 bases). The V gene's germline CDR1 is SNHLY and CDR2 FYNNEI. The CDR3 contains 14 residues. V was trimmed by 3 bases and J by 6 bases, leaving 13 bases between them. The CDR3 sequence is CASSEYSGADTQYF. Here the CDR3 DNA reads TGTGCCAGCAGTGAGTACAGCGGAGCCGATACGCAGTATTTT. The full variable domain, with the rest looked up from reference TRBV2 and TRBJ2-3, is EPEVTQTPSHQVTQMGQEVILRCVPISNHLYFYWYRQILGQKVEFLVSFYNNEISEKSEIFDDQFSVERPDGSNFTLKIRSTKLEDSAMYFCASSEYSGADTQYFGPGTRLTVL.

This chain joins TRBV7-9 and TRBJ1-1, with no clear D. In germline, CDR1 is SEHNR, CDR2 FQNEAQ (reference sequence). V gave up 5 bases and J gave up 5 bases, with 15 bases separating them. CDR3 length: 14 residues. CDR3 sequence reads: CASSPDSRTTEAFF. The DNA for the CDR3 is TGTGCCAGCAGCCCGGACTCGAGGACGACTGAAGCTTTCTTT.

The genes are TRBV18 and TRBJ2-7; D uncertain. V was clipped by 4 bases and J by 3 bases, with 16 bases between them. CDR3 length: 15 amino acids. Germline-derived CDR1 and CDR2 are KGHSH and LQKENI. CDR3: CASSLVNLMSYEQYF. The CDR3, as DNA: TGTGCCAGCTCACTCGTAAACCTGATGAGCTACGAGCAGTACTTC.

The chain joins TRBV6-1 to TRBJ1-4; D gene ambiguous. V was shortened by 4 bases and J by 7 bases, with 16 bases between the two germline ends. CDR1 is MNHNS and CDR2 is SASEGT in the germline V gene. The CDR3 consists of 15 residues. In DNA form, the CDR3 reads TGTGCCAGCAGTGTTTTTGGGCCCGAGGGTGAAAAACTGTTTTTT. Translation: CASSVFGPEGEKLFF.

The genes are TRBV5-1 and TRBJ2-7; 9 positions agree with TRBD1. J lost 2 bases, V lost 0 bases, and 3 bases had no gene match. The length of the CDR3 is 15 residues. Germline V gives CDR1 SGHRS, CDR2 YFSETQ. This chain's CDR3 is CASSLGDRVAYEQYF. The DNA of the CDR3 is TGCGCCAGCAGCTTGGGGGACAGGGTGGCCTACGAGCAGTACTTC.

This sequence joins TRBV19 and TRBJ1-1; tentatively, D is TRBD1 (6 bases). The CDR3 is 14 residues long. Trimming stripped 6 bases from V and 1 base from J, with 12 bases between. Germline CDR1 is LNHDA and CDR2 is SQIVND (reference sequence). The CDR3 protein is CASSPTDRNTEAFF. The CDR3 DNA reads as TGTGCCAGTAGCCCAACGGACAGGAACACTGAAGCTTTCTTT.

V is TRBV7-2 and J is TRBJ1-2; tentatively, D is TRBD1 (5 bases). Germline V gene lookup returns CDR1 SGHTA and CDR2 FQGNSA. V gave up 1 base and J gave up 8 bases, with 8 bases separating them. The CDR3 length is 12 residues. The CDR3 loop is CASSLGGPGYTF. In DNA form, the CDR3 reads TGTGCCAGCAGCTTAGGGGGACCGGGCTACACCTTC.

The rearrangement joins TRBV7-8 to TRBJ1-5, with 8 positions matching TRBD1. This CDR3 is 14 amino acids long. Germline loops: CDR1 SGHVS, CDR2 FQNEAQ. V dropped 5 bases and J dropped 6; count of bases not matched to a gene: 6. The CDR3 here is CASSPSGGIQPQHF. The CDR3 DNA is TGTGCCAGCAGCCCATCAGGGGGCATTCAGCCCCAGCATTTT.